One T cell receptor beta chain is described in this entry. Its target is unknown. This record comes from a study of CD4 T cells in relation to SARS-CoV-2 and coronaviruses. About the research overall: After less than eleven days of antigen culture, PBMC TCR beta CDR3s were sequenced.

Sorted naive or memory CD4+ cells met CEF peptides for around eleven days. The data were produced by immunoSEQ multiplex PCR, yet TCRdb's version contains in-frame clones alone and is incomplete. The sample lists roughly 30,000 clones, under 80% seen once, with nearly 3.5% in the top ten. The origin of this receptor is an adult with COVID-19. The sample was memory CD4+ T cells from PBMCs, cultured in vitro.

The CDR3 sequence: CASSVFGAYGGIQYF. The CDR3 nucleotides are TGTGCCAGCAGCGTATTCGGGGCCTATGGGGGCATTCAGTACTTC. The V and J genes are TRBV9 and TRBJ2-4, with D perhaps assigned TRBD1 or TRBD2 (5 bases each). The CDR3 has 15 residues. V lost 1 base to trimming and J lost 9 bases, with 17 bases between them. Germline CDR1 and CDR2: SGDLS and YYNGEE. The full variable domain, completed using reference TRBV9 and TRBJ2-4, is DSGVTQTPKHLITATGQRVTLRCSPRSGDLSVYWYQQSLDQGLQFLIQYYNGEERAKGNILERFSAQQFPDLHSELNLSSLELGDSALYFCASSVFGAYGGIQYFGAGTRLSVL.